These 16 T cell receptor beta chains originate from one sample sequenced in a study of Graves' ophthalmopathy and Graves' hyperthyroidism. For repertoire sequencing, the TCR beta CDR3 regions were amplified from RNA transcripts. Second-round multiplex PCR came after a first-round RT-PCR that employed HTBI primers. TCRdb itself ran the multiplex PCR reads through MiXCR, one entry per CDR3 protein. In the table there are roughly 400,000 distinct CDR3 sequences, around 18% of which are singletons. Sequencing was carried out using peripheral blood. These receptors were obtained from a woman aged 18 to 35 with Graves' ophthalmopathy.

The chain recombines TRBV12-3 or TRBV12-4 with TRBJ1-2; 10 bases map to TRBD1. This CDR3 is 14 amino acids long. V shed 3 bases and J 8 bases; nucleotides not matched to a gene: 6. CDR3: CASSFRGTGEGYTF. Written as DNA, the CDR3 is TGTGCCAGCAGTTTTCGGGGGACAGGGGAAGGCTACACCTTC.

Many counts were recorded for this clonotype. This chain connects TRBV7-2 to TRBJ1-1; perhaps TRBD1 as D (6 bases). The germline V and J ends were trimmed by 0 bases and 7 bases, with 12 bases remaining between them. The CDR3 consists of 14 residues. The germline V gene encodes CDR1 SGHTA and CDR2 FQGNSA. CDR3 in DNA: TGTGCCAGCAGCTTAGCAGGGGGAGGCGGTGAAGCTTTCTTT. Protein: CASSLAGGGGEAFF. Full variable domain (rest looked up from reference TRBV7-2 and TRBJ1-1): GAGVSQSPSNKVTEKGKDVELRCDPISGHTALYWYRQSLGQGLEFLIYFQGNSAPDKSGLPSDRFSAERTGGSVSTLTIQRTQQEDSAVYLCASSLAGGGGEAFFGQGTRLTVV.

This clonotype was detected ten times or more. In nucleotides, the CDR3 is TGTGCCTGGACCTCCTGGGGGGAGCAGTACTTC. It is translated as CAWTSWGEQYF. This chain links TRBV30 with TRBJ2-7, with D perhaps given as TRBD1 or TRBD2 (5 bases each). V dropped 4 bases and J dropped 7 bases, with 11 bases sitting between them. Germline CDR1 GTSNPN, CDR2 SVGIG (reference sequence). The CDR3 is 11 amino acids.

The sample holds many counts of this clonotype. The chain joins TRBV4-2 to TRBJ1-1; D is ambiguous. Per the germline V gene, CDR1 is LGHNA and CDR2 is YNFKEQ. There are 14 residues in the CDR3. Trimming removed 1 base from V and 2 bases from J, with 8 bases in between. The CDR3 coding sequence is TGTGCCAGCAGCCAAGCCGGCAGTAACACTGAAGCTTTCTTT. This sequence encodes CASSQAGSNTEAFF.

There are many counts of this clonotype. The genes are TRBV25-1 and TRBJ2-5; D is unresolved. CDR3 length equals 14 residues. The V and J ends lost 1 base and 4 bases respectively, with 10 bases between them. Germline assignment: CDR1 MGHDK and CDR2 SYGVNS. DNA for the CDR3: TGTGCCAGCAGTGAATGGGGTCTGCTAGAGACCCAGTACTTC. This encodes CASSEWGLLETQYF.

The CDR3 sequence is CASSDPQGQETQYF. The CDR3 DNA sequence: TGTGCCAGCAGTGACCCGCAGGGCCAAGAGACCCAGTACTTC. The genes are TRBV2 and TRBJ2-5, with TRBD1 as a possible D gene (5 bases). CDR1 is SNHLY, CDR2 FYNNEI, per germline. Trimming left V 3 bases short and J 1 base short, with 9 bases between. The CDR3 consists of 14 residues.

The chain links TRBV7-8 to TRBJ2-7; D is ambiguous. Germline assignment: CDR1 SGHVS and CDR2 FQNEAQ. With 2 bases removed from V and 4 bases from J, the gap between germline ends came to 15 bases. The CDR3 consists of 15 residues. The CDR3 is CASSLTQPDYYEQYF. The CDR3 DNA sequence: TGTGCCAGCAGCTTAACTCAACCTGATTATTACGAGCAGTACTTC.

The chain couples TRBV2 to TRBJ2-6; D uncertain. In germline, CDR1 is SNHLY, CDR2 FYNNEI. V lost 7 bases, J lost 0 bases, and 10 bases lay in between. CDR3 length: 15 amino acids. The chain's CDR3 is CASTPVFSGANVLTF. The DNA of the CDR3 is TGTGCCAGCACCCCCGTCTTCTCTGGGGCCAACGTCCTGACTTTC.

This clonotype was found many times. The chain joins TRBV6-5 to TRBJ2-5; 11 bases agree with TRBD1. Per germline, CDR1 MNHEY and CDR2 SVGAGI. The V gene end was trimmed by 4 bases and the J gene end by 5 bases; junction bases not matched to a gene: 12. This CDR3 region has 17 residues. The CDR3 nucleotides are TGTGCCAGCAGTTCCTCCAGGACAGGGGGCCTTGGGGAGACCCAGTACTTC. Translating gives CASSSSRTGGLGETQYF.

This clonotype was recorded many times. The CDR3, as DNA: TGCAGTGCTAGAGATAGCAGGGCGGAGGGGACCCAGTACTTC. Its translation is CSARDSRAEGTQYF. The chain carries TRBV20-1 and TRBJ2-5; D perhaps matches TRBD2 (6 bases). Germline CDR1 is DFQATT and CDR2 is SNEGSKA (reference sequence). CDR3 size: 14 residues. V lost 0 bases and J lost 7, with 15 bases in between.

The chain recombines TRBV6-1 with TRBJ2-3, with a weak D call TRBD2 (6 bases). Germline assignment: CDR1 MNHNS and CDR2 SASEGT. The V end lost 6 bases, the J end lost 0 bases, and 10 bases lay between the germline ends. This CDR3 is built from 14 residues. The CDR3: CASRRRVSTDTQYF. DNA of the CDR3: TGTGCCAGCAGAAGGAGGGTTAGCACAGATACGCAGTATTTT.

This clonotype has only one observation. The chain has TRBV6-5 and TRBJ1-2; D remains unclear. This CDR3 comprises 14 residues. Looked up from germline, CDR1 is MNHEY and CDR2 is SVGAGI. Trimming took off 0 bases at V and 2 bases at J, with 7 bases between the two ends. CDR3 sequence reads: CASSYSTVNYGYTF. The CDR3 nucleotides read TGTGCCAGCAGTTACTCGACGGTAAACTATGGCTACACCTTC.

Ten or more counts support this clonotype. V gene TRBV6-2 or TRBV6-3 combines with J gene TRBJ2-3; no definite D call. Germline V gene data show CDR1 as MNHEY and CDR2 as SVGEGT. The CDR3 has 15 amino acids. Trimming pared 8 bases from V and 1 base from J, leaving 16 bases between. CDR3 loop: CASRGVVRRTDTQYF. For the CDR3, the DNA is TGTGCCAGCCGAGGAGTTGTCAGACGCACAGATACGCAGTATTTT.

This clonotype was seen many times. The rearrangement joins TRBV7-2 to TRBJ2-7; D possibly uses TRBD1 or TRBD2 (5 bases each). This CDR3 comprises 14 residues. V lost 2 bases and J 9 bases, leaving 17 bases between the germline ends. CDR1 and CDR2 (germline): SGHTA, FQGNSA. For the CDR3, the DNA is TGTGCCAGCAGCTTAAGCCGGGGCAAAGTAGGGCAGTACTTC. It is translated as CASSLSRGKVGQYF.

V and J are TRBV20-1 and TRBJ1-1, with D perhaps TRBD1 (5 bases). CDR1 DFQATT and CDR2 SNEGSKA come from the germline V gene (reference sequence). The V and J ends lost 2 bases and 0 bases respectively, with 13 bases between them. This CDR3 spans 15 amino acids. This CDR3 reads CSARSARGVNTEAFF. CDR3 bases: TGCAGTGCTAGATCGGCAAGGGGAGTGAACACTGAAGCTTTCTTT.

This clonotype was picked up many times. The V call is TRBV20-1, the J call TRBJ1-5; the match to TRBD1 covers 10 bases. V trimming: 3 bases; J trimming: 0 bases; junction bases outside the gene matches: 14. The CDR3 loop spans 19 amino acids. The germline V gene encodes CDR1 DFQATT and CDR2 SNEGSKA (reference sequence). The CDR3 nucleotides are TGCAGTGCTAGTGGAGGGCTGGGACAGGGGCCTTATAGCAATCAGCCCCAGCATTTT. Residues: CSASGGLGQGPYSNQPQHF.